Listed here is a single T cell receptor beta chain. The CDR3 length is 16 residues. V was shortened by 5 bases and J by 0 bases, with 14 bases between the two germline ends. Per germline, CDR1 SGHVS and CDR2 FNYEAQ. Per the authors' pipeline: How many nucleated cells were present was estimated from reference gene primer amplification. Clones were read by immunoSEQ multiplex PCR, and TCRdb kept only the in-frame ones, dropping some. V and J calls and clone size are given by that table; D and trimming were obtained from the DNA. The data hold about 230,000 clones, with 70% to 90% observed a single time. The entry originates in a study of blood T cell repertoires in COVID-19. Study information: Material from acute and convalescent COVID-19 was sourced from the United States, Italy and Spain. PBMCs, B-cell-depleted T cells, or T cells were the source of the cDNA or gDNA that made up the material.

Input material: peripheral blood. The rearrangement uses TRBV7-6 and TRBJ2-1; D might be TRBD1 (6 bases). The sequence derives from a man in his forties with acute or convalescent COVID-19. This CDR3 reads CASSVDQGPSYNEQFF. The CDR3 DNA is TGTGCCAGCAGCGTCGACCAGGGGCCCTCCTACAATGAGCAGTTCTTC.